This T cell receptor (beta chain) was identified during a study of T cells in Graves' hyperthyroidism and ophthalmopathy. RNA transcripts provided the source from which TCR beta CDR3 regions were amplified. Carried out on the TCR CDR3, a first-round RT-PCR used the HTBI primer set. TCRdb analysed the multiplex PCR reads with MiXCR anew, one entry per CDR3 protein. The sample lists under 800,000 distinct CDR3 sequences; 14% were seen once. The CDR3 is 13 amino acids. Germline V gene data show CDR1 as PRHDT and CDR2 as FYEKMQ (reference sequence). V was cut by 2 bases and J by 1 base, with 6 bases left in between.

The receptor was derived from a woman between 18 and 29 years old with Graves' hyperthyroidism. The genes are TRBV13 and TRBJ2-7; D not certain. Sequences were obtained from blood. CDR3 nucleotide sequence: TGTGCCAGCAGCTTATCAGATTCCTACGAGCAGTACTTC. Residues: CASSLSDSYEQYF.